This note documents a single TCR beta chain sequence. Its matching antigen is unknown. The CDR3 spans 10 residues. The V and J ends lost 4 bases and 7 bases respectively, with 7 bases between them. Germline V lookup: CDR1 SQVTM, CDR2 ANQGSEA. The data belong to a study of blood T cells in healthy people across ages. Study results and caveats: Comparison with aged donors showed that long-lived donors had more naive CD4+ cells and higher diversity. Measured against age, TCR beta diversity per million T cells decreased in a roughly linear manner.

A second 7 to 11 cycle PCR used barcoded and J-beta primers. TCRdb redid the calling of the 5' RACE reads with MiXCR, one entry per CDR3 protein. The sample holds hundreds of thousands of distinct CDR3 sequences; 58% are singletons and the top ten take 30% to 40%. Each donor's blood draw was roughly 10 milliliters of peripheral blood. The chain combines TRBV29-1 with TRBJ1-2; unclear D gene. The TCR sequence derives from a man between 60 and 75 years old in good health. Sequences were obtained from blood. DNA of the CDR3: TGCAGCGTTGGGCAGGTTGGCTACACCTTC. This sequence encodes CSVGQVGYTF.